This T cell receptor beta chain was captured in a study of molecular identifiers for immune sequencing clone quantification. The CDR3 sequence is 22 residues long. This clonotype was seen a handful of times. MiXCR, run by TCRdb on the PCR reads, gives a single entry per CDR3 protein. The sample contains about 320,000 distinct CDR3 sequences, roughly 24% of which appear only once. The source is a human donor in good health. Some libraries in this study had Jurkat cell RNA spiked in. The sequenced sample consisted of naive CD8+ T cells from blood, with Jurkat cell RNA spiked in. As to subset: FACS-sorted CD8+CD4-CCR7+CD45RA+ naive T cells. The chain links TRBV21-1 to TRBJ2-3; TRBD2, the table's D call, lacks a check against the DNA. TRBV21-1 is designated a pseudogene. The DNA of the CDR3 is TGTGCCAACGGCTTTCGCACAGTGGGGCCCGATGTATTAGCGGGGAGCACAGATACGCAGTATTTT. This translates into CANGFRTVGPDVLAGSTDTQYF.